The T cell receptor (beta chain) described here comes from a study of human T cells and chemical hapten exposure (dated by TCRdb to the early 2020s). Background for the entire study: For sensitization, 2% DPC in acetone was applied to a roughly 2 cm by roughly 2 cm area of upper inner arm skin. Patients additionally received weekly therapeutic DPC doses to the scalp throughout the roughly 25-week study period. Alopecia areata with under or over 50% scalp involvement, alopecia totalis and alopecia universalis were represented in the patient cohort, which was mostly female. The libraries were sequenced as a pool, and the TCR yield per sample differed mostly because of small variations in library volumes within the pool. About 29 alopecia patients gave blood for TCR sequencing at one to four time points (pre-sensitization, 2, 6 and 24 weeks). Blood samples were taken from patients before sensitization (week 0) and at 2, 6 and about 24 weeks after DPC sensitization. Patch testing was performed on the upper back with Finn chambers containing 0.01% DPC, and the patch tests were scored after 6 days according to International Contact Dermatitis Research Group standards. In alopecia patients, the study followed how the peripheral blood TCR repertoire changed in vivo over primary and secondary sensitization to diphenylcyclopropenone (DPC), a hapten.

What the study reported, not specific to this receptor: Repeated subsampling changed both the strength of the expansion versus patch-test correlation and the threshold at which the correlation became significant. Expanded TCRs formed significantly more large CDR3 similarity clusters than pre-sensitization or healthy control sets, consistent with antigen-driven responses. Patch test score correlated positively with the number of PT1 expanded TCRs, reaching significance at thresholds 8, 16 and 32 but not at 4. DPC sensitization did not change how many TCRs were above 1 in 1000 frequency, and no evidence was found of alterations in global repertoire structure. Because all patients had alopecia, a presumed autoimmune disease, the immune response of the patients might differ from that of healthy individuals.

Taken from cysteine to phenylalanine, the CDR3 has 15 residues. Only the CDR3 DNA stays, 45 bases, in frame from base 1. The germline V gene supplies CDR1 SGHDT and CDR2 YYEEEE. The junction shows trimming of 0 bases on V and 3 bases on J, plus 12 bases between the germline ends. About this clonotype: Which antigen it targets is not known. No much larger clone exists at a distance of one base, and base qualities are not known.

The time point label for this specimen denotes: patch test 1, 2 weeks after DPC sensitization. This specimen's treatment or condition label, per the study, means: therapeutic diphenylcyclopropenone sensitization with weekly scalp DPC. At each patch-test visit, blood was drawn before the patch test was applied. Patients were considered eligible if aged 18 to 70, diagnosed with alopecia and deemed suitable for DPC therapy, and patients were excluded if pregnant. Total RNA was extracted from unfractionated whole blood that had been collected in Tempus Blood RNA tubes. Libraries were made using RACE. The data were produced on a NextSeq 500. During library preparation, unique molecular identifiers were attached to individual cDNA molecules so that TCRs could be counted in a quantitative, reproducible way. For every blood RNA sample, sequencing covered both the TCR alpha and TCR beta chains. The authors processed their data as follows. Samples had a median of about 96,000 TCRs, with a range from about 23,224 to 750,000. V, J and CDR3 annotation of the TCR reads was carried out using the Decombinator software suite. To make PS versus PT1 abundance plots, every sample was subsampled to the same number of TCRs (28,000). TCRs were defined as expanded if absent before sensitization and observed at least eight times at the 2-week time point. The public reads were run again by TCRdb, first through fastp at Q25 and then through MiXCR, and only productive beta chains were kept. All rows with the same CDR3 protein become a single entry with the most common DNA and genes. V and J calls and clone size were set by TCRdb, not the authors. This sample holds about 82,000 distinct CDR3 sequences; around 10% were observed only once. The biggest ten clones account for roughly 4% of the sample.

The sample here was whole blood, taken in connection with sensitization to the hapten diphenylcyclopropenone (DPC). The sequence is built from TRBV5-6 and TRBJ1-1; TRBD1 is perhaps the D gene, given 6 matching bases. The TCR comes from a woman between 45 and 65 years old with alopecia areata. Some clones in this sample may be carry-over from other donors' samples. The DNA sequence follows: TGTGCCAGCAGCTTGGGAGGGGGTTCGGACACTGAAGCTTTCTTT. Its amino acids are CASSLGGGSDTEAFF.